The rows below give T cell receptor beta chains drawn from one sample of a study of blood T cell repertoires in COVID-19. Some clones are missing from TCRdb's copy, which holds only in-frame ones; the method was immunoSEQ multiplex PCR. The profile shows 150,000 to 180,000 clones, roughly 88% of them singletons. The sample taken for sequencing was peripheral blood. The origin of the receptors is a man in his 60s with COVID-19, enrolled during active disease. Both conserved end residues are part of each CDR3. The D gene is left open where the match is weak. The listing skips clone size in some rows; elsewhere it reads once, few, many or a size class.

v_gene	d_gene	abundance	j_gene	CDR3nt	CDR3aa
TRBV7-9	TRBD1	NA	TRBJ1-4	TGTGCCAGCAGCTTTAGGGGGCTGGCTAATGAAAAACTGTTTTTT	CASSFRGLANEKLFF
TRBV28	TRBD1	NA	TRBJ1-6	TGTGCCAGCAGCCCACAGGGGAGCTCCTATAATTCACCCCTCCACTTT	CASSPQGSSYNSPLHF
TRBV19	TRBD1	few	TRBJ2-7	TGTGCCAGTAGTAAAGGGACAGGCGCCACCTACGAGCAGTACTTC	CASSKGTGATYEQYF
TRBV7-3	TRBD1	once	TRBJ1-1	TGTGCCAGCAGCCCCGGACAGGGAATGAACACTGAAGCTTTCTTT	CASSPGQGMNTEAFF
TRBV11-2	TRBD1	few	TRBJ1-6	TGTGCCAGCAGCTTAGACGGGACAGGGCAGTCACCCCTCCACTTT	CASSLDGTGQSPLHF
TRBV11-2	NA	NA	TRBJ2-3	TGTGCCAGCAGCTTAATCCGTAACAGCCTTGTTACGCAGTATTTT	CASSLIRNSLVTQYF
TRBV27	NA	NA	TRBJ1-1	TGTGCCAGCAGTTTAACCCCAGAGAACACTGAAGCTTTCTTT	CASSLTPENTEAFF
TRBV27	TRBD1	NA	TRBJ2-7	TGTGCCAGCAGTCGGTCGGGGACAGGGCTTCCCTACGAGCAGTACTTC	CASSRSGTGLPYEQYF
TRBV19	TRBD1	NA	TRBJ1-5	TGTGCCAGTAGTTCGCCTCCAGGGACAGGGGGAAGCGGGTCTCATCAGCCCCAGCATTTT	CASSSPPGTGGSGSHQPQHF
TRBV19	TRBD1	NA	TRBJ1-5	TGTGCCAGTAGCTCCATGAAGGGGGACAGCCCAAGCAATCAGCCCCAGCATTTT	CASSSMKGDSPSNQPQHF
TRBV28	NA	NA	TRBJ2-1	TGTGCCAGCAGTTTATCGAGCGCCCGCTACAATGAGCAGTTCTTC	CASSLSSARYNEQFF
TRBV11-3	TRBD1	NA	TRBJ1-1	TGTGCCAGCAGCCGAGGGGGCCACACTGAAGCTTTCTTT	CASSRGGHTEAFF
TRBV6-6	TRBD2	NA	TRBJ2-1	TGTGCCAGCAGTCCGGGGGGACCGAGCTCCTACAATGAGCAATTCTTC	CASSPGGPSSYNEQFF
TRBV18	TRBD1	NA	TRBJ1-1	TGTGCCAGCTCACGAGGGGGCTTGAGCACTGAAGCTTTCTTT	CASSRGGLSTEAFF
TRBV10-3	NA	once	TRBJ1-2	TGTGCCATCAGTGAGTCGGGAGGCCCCGACGGGATCTTC	CAISESGGPDGIF
TRBV7-6	NA	NA	TRBJ1-2	TGTGCCAGCAGCGCACAAACTTTCACAGGGAGCGCCTATGGCTACACCTTC	CASSAQTFTGSAYGYTF
TRBV2	TRBD2	few	TRBJ2-3	TGTGCCAGCAGGCTAGCGGGGGGGTCGGACGGTACGCAGTATTTT	CASRLAGGSDGTQYF
TRBV11-2	TRBD1	NA	TRBJ2-4	TGTGCCAGCAGCCCGACAGGGGCGGGAAACATTCAGTACTTC	CASSPTGAGNIQYF
TRBV3-1/TRBV3-2	NA	NA	TRBJ1-3	TGTGCCAGCAGCCAAGATTGGGAGGCTGGAAACACCATATATTTT	CASSQDWEAGNTIYF
TRBV7-2	NA	NA	TRBJ1-1	TGTGCCAGCAGCCCAAGAAGGGGACAAATTGAAGCTTTCTTT	CASSPRRGQIEAFF
TRBV9	NA	NA	TRBJ1-2	TGTGCCAGCAGCGCCAATCCCGGGTCGTCGCTCTATGGCTACACCTTC	CASSANPGSSLYGYTF
TRBV7-3	NA	few	TRBJ1-3	TGTGCCAGCAGCTCGGGGGGCCCCGTACCCGCTGGAAACACCATATATTTT	CASSSGGPVPAGNTIYF
TRBV2	NA	NA	TRBJ1-2	TGTGCCAGCAGTGTCTCACAGCTCAACTATGGCTACACCTTC	CASSVSQLNYGYTF
TRBV3-1/TRBV3-2	NA	NA	TRBJ1-5	TGTGCCAGCAGCCAAGATCTGCGTCAGCCCCAGCATTTT	CASSQDLRQPQHF
TRBV29-1	TRBD1	NA	TRBJ1-2	TGCAGCGTTGGTCAGGGGGACTATGGCTACACCTTC	CSVGQGDYGYTF
TRBV9	NA	NA	TRBJ2-5	TGTGCCAGCAGCGTAGGGGGGCTTCAAGAGACCCAGTACTTC	CASSVGGLQETQYF
TRBV18	NA	NA	TRBJ1-3	TGTGCCAGCTCCGGATCTCGGCGGAACTCTGGAAACACCATATATTTT	CASSGSRRNSGNTIYF
TRBV7-6	TRBD2	NA	TRBJ2-7	TGTGCCAGCAGCTTGGCCGGGACTACTCGGGCCGAGCAGTACTTC	CASSLAGTTRAEQYF
TRBV24-1	TRBD1	NA	TRBJ2-2	TGTGCCACCAGTGATTGGGGACAGGGGGCGGACTATATGGCCGGGGAGCTGTTTTTT	CATSDWGQGADYMAGELFF
TRBV3-1/TRBV3-2	TRBD2	NA	TRBJ2-3	TGTGCCAGCAGCCAAGAGGGACTAGCGGGAGGGCGGGCAGATACGCAGTATTTT	CASSQEGLAGGRADTQYF
TRBV6-6	NA	NA	TRBJ1-6	TGTGCCAGCACAATCGCCGGGCAGGGGATAAATTCACCCCTCCACTTT	CASTIAGQGINSPLHF